These T cell receptor beta chains were read from a single sample in a study of T cell responses to AZD1222 COVID-19 vaccine. Assay: immunoSEQ multiplex PCR; the TCRdb copy retains only in-frame clones and omits some. The sample lists around 200,000 clones, roughly 88% occurring once. The sample in question was peripheral blood, obtained on day 0 of AZD1222 vaccination. Receptor source: an adult in good health. Each CDR3 is given without its conserved first and last residue. A D gene is named only where the DNA matches it firmly.

v_call d_call cdr3_aa
TRBV28 NA ASSFQGLGYGYT
TRBV7-2 NA ASSSPDGATNEKLF
TRBV7-7 TRBD2 ASSSLARLAGVNEQF
TRBV6-5 TRBD1 ASTPGQSYEQY
TRBV5-6 TRBD2 ASSLAGGGRETQY
TRBV5-1 NA ASSLVSGSNYGYT
TRBV29-1 TRBD2 SVPGGTSTGKQY
TRBV2 NA ASRETYEQY
TRBV29-1 NA SVESGNTEAF
TRBV9 NA ASSVGPSQETQY
TRBV6-5 NA ASSRQGSLDGYT
TRBV7-2 NA ASSLAGRGTEAF
TRBV11-2 TRBD1 ASSLAGGGYGYT
TRBV6-6 NA ASNPPGRVQETQY
TRBV6-5 NA ASRGGAYEQY
TRBV9 NA ASSSTRAADTQY
TRBV7-2 TRBD2 ASSSLTSGIGYNEQF
TRBV12-3/TRBV12-4 NA ASSPSSGAIQY
TRBV28 NA ASSFRDTFATGTQD
TRBV11-2 TRBD1 ASSLADRGYEQY
TRBV3-1/TRBV3-2 NA ASSQDRHHCTDTQY
TRBV18 TRBD2 ASSPIRASGTANTGELF
TRBV13 TRBD2 ASSSGLASDTQY
TRBV7-9 NA AILRGPTEAF
TRBV15 NA ATSRDSGATNEKLF
TRBV14 NA ASSQSWTDTQY
TRBV19 TRBD1 ASSIYGQGNQPQH
TRBV5-1 NA ASAWGGWTEAF
TRBV27 TRBD2 ASRGLAGVTRYEQY
TRBV5-4 TRBD1 ASSPGTGGYEQY
TRBV7-2 TRBD2 ASSLGTSAYEQY
TRBV2 NA ASSLTAMNTEAF
TRBV28 TRBD1 ASSFGQGFYNEQF
TRBV11-2 NA ASSLSHQETQY
TRBV4-1 NA ASSQRTANYGYT
TRBV24-1 NA ATSDSYRTSGYT
TRBV7-9 NA ASSSEGFRTEAF
TRBV5-1 TRBD1 ASSLEEGQGGYT
TRBV5-6 NA ASSLEVLRDSGYT
TRBV3-1/TRBV3-2 TRBD2 ASSQLSGLAYNEQF
TRBV9 NA ASSVTGMNTEAF
TRBV7-9 NA ASSRQGNYGYT
TRBV10-2 TRBD1 ASSPGLQGYEQY
TRBV7-9 NA ASSPPTFLPTGNTIY
TRBV2 TRBD1 ASSVRTGDGYT
TRBV5-1 NA ASRTDYSQETQY
TRBV6-5 NA AIHTSRNYGYT
TRBV18 NA ASQDLGGMAYNEQF
TRBV6-2/TRBV6-3 TRBD1 ASSNRDRTTYEQY
TRBV5-4 NA ASSLEPGLNTGELF
TRBV7-9 TRBD1 ASSLPWDRGPVYPQY
TRBV28 NA ASSLPLGTTYGYT
TRBV7-6 NA ASSLGGAAGGTEAF